A single sample is the source of the 8 T cell receptor beta chains below, sequenced in a study of response to subunit inactivated influenza vaccine. From the RT-PCR reads, TCRdb called clonotypes with MiXCR, one entry per CDR3 protein. In the table there are 150,000 to 200,000 distinct CDR3 sequences, about 10% of which are singletons. This sample comprised non-naive T cells sorted from PBMCs, obtained on the day of vaccination. Receptors originate from a man aged 50-60 years who received an inactivated influenza vaccine.

The chain couples TRBV5-4 to TRBJ2-1, with D perhaps matching TRBD1 (6 bases). The CDR3 is made up of 15 amino acids. CDR1 and CDR2 (germline): SGHNT, YYREEE (reference sequence). The V end lost 0 bases, the J end lost 1 base, and 8 bases lay between the germline ends. For the CDR3, the DNA is TGTGCCAGCAGCTTGGAGGGGGATTCCTACAATGAGCAGTTCTTC. This encodes CASSLEGDSYNEQFF.

This clonotype was found many times. The chain carries TRBV12-3 or TRBV12-4 and TRBJ2-7, with D perhaps TRBD2 (5 bases). This CDR3 region has 16 residues. Between the trimmed V and J ends, which lost 4 bases and 2 bases, there was a span of 18 bases. CDR3: CASSSDLRGLTYEQYF. The CDR3 coding sequence is TGTGCCAGCAGTTCGGATTTACGGGGTTTAACCTACGAGCAGTACTTC.

This chain links TRBV5-6 with TRBJ2-7; TRBD1 matches 9 bases. The germline gives CDR1 SGHDT, CDR2 YYEEEE. The CDR3 covers 15 residues. With 1 base clipped from V and 13 bases from J, the junction kept 15 bases outside the gene matches. CDR3 nucleotides: TGTGCCAGCAGCTTGAGGGCCACCGGGACAGGGTACCCTTACTTC. Its translation: CASSLRATGTGYPYF.

In this sample, this clonotype turned up a few times. The chain has TRBV6-1 and TRBJ1-1; 7 bases are shared with TRBD1. This CDR3 comprises 15 residues. Trimming cost V 6 bases and J 1 base; bases outside gene matches: 8. Germline CDR1 and CDR2: MNHNS and SASEGT. The CDR3 sequence is CASSGQVGGNTEAFF. In DNA, the CDR3 is TGTGCCAGCAGCGGACAGGTCGGGGGGAACACTGAAGCTTTCTTT.

The sample holds a few counts of this clonotype. The genes are TRBV12-3 or TRBV12-4 and TRBJ2-7, with 14 bases identical to TRBD2. The CDR3 is made up of 15 amino acids. Trimming removed 5 bases from V and 6 bases from J; junction bases left unmatched: 6. In DNA, the CDR3 is TGTGCCAGCAGTCCGGGACTAGCGGGAGTAGGCGAGCAGTACTTC. Protein sequence: CASSPGLAGVGEQYF.

This clonotype was counted many times. The rearrangement uses TRBV7-2 and TRBJ2-1; D is unresolved. V shed 2 bases and J shed 7 bases, with 6 bases lying between them. This CDR3 comprises 12 residues. The germline gives CDR1 SGHTA, CDR2 FQGNSA. The chain's CDR3 is CASSLYVNEQFF. The CDR3 nucleotides read TGTGCCAGCAGCTTATACGTTAATGAGCAGTTCTTC.

This chain joins TRBV30 and TRBJ1-3; D is unclear. Trimming took off 1 base at V and 4 bases at J, with 5 bases between the two ends. The CDR3 is 12 amino acids. The V gene's germline CDR1 is GTSNPN and CDR2 SVGIG (reference sequence). The CDR3, as DNA: TGTGCCTGGAGTGAGGGAGGAAACACCATATATTTT. Translated, it gives CAWSEGGNTIYF.

This sequence joins TRBV5-1 and TRBJ2-1; 11 nucleotides match TRBD1. The CDR3 is 15 amino acids. The V gene's germline CDR1 is SGHRS and CDR2 YFSETQ. After removal of 3 bases from V and 8 bases from J, the junction contained 7 bases not matched to a gene. CDR3 loop: CASSWTGGAGYEQFF. DNA of the CDR3: TGCGCCAGCAGCTGGACAGGGGGCGCGGGTTATGAGCAGTTCTTC.